One and the same sample provided the 32 T cell receptor beta chains below, sequenced in a study of T-cell reconstitution after alpha-beta-depleted transplantation in children. A library of TCRbeta sequences, prepared with unique molecular identifiers, was generated. From the PCR reads, TCRdb called clonotypes with MiXCR, one entry per CDR3 protein. The table has hundreds of thousands of distinct CDR3 sequences, 16% seen once. Here the sequenced sample was PBMCs, mostly from graft donor cells, taken 360 days after TCRalphabeta/CD19-depleted stem cell transplant. The receptors were gathered from a male patient under 18 who had a stem cell transplant for acute lymphoblastic leukemia, so the T cells may come from the graft donor.

This clonotype was seen a few times. The chain carries TRBV10-3 and TRBJ2-7, with 8 bases matching TRBD1. Germline V gene data show CDR1 as ENHRY and CDR2 as SYGVKD. V lost 6 bases and J lost 2; bases outside the gene matches: 3. The CDR3 has 13 residues. The CDR3 region has the DNA TGTGCCATCAGAGAGACAGGGGCCTACGAGCAGTACTTC. Its translation is CAIRETGAYEQYF.

This sequence joins TRBV6-2 or TRBV6-3 and TRBJ2-7, with no clear D. The ends were cut back, 0 bases at V and 2 bases at J, with 8 bases in the middle. There are 14 residues in the CDR3. Germline V lookup: CDR1 MNHEY, CDR2 SVGEGT. Here the CDR3 DNA reads TGTGCCAGCAGTTACTCTACTCCGGCCTACGAGCAGTACTTC. Amino acids: CASSYSTPAYEQYF.

In this sample, this clonotype turned up once. The rearrangement links TRBV3-1 to TRBJ2-5; TRBD2 agrees at 7 bases. Trimming at V came to 4 bases and at J to 3 bases, leaving 5 bases not matched to a gene. The CDR3 runs 14 residues. CDR1 and CDR2 (germline): LGHDT, YNNKEL (reference sequence). This chain's CDR3 is CASSRRTRKETQYF. The DNA for the CDR3 is TGTGCCAGCAGCCGCCGGACTAGGAAAGAGACCCAGTACTTC.

This clonotype appeared many times. The V and J genes are TRBV7-2 and TRBJ1-1; TRBD1 matches at 9 bases. Germline values: CDR1 SGHTA, CDR2 FQGNSA. This CDR3 region has 14 residues. V gave up 6 bases and J gave up 10 bases; unmatched junction bases: 12. The CDR3 nucleotides are TGTGCCAGCAGGGCGGGGACAGGGTACGTTCGAGCTTTCTTT. This codes for CASRAGTGYVRAFF.

V usage is TRBV7-6 and J usage is TRBJ2-2; 9 bases align to TRBD1. The CDR3 loop spans 14 amino acids. V gave up 4 bases and J gave up 8 bases; unmatched junction bases: 5. Germline V gene lookup returns CDR1 SGHVS and CDR2 FNYEAQ. CDR3: CASSSQGARGELFF. The CDR3 DNA reads TGTGCCAGCAGCTCACAGGGGGCGCGGGGGGAGCTGTTTTTT.

This clonotype was counted only a few times. V is TRBV15 and J is TRBJ2-3; perhaps D is TRBD1 or TRBD2 (6 bases each). The CDR3 runs 15 residues. Trimming stripped 3 bases from V and 0 bases from J, with 10 bases between. Per germline, CDR1 LNHNV and CDR2 YYDKDF (reference sequence). The CDR3 DNA reads as TGTGCCACCAGCAGCCAGGGGACTAGCACAGATACGCAGTATTTT. This encodes CATSSQGTSTDTQYF.

The rearrangement uses TRBV6-1 and TRBJ1-1; D not resolved. The germline gives CDR1 MNHNS, CDR2 SASEGT. The V end was cut by 6 bases, the J end by 0 bases, with 5 bases between. The CDR3 loop spans 12 amino acids. The CDR3: CASRSLNTEAFF. The CDR3 region has the DNA TGTGCCAGCAGATCCCTGAACACTGAAGCTTTCTTT.

The gene calls are TRBV6-6 and TRBJ2-2, with a weak D call TRBD1 (5 bases). V lost 5 bases and J 6 bases, leaving 10 bases between the germline ends. Germline V gene sequence: CDR1 MNHNY, CDR2 SVGAGI (reference sequence). The CDR3 loop spans 13 amino acids. The CDR3 DNA reads TGTGCCAGCAGTCTGACAGTGGCCGGGGAGCTGTTTTTT. It specifies CASSLTVAGELFF.

The CDR3 region is CASSLPGVNTGELFF. CDR3 nucleotides: TGTGCCAGCAGCCTGCCGGGGGTGAACACCGGGGAGCTGTTTTTT. The genes are TRBV3-1 and TRBJ2-2; perhaps TRBD2 as D (6 bases). V was clipped by 4 bases and J by 1 base, with 10 bases between them. Germline V gives CDR1 LGHDT, CDR2 YNNKEL (reference sequence). This CDR3 contains 15 residues.

The gene calls are TRBV30 and TRBJ2-7; 12 bases agree with TRBD2. The CDR3 has 16 residues. CDR1 and CDR2 (germline): GTSNPN, SVGIG (reference sequence). V lost 1 base, J lost 4 bases, and 8 bases stayed unmatched. Written as DNA, the CDR3 is TGTGCCTGGAGTGCGGGACTAGCGGGCGGAGGGTACGAGCAGTACTTC. It translates to CAWSAGLAGGGYEQYF.

This clonotype was seen repeatedly, ten times or more. J is TRBJ1-6 and V is TRBV28, with 7 bases matching TRBD1. CDR3 size: 16 residues. J gave up 7 bases and V 4 bases, and 10 bases lay outside the gene matches. Germline V gene sequence: CDR1 MDHEN, CDR2 SYDVKM. CDR3 loop: CASSSPTGQGNSPLHF. DNA of the CDR3: TGTGCCAGCAGTTCGCCGACAGGGCAGGGGAATTCACCCCTCCACTTT.

The rearrangement joins TRBV29-1 to TRBJ2-1, with D tentatively TRBD1 (6 bases). The CDR3 extends over 13 amino acids. V gave up 7 bases and J gave up 4 bases, with 14 bases separating them. CDR1 and CDR2 from the germline V gene are SQVTM and ANQGSEA. The CDR3 nucleotides are TGCAGCGCAACCCCCCAGGGGTACAATGAGCAGTTCTTC. This sequence encodes CSATPQGYNEQFF.

On this clonotype itself: A read error may account for a junction end that differs from germline. The chain carries TRBV7-9 and TRBJ2-3; D not certain. The CDR3 length is 13 residues. Germline V lookup: CDR1 SEHNR, CDR2 FQNEAQ (reference sequence). DNA for the CDR3: TGTACCAGCAGCTTGGCGGGCACAGATACGCAGTATTTT. Encoded protein: CTSSLAGTDTQYF.

This clonotype has a count of ten or more. The chain joins TRBV5-1 to TRBJ2-6; D gene unclear. The germline CDR1 and CDR2 sequences are SGHRS and YFSETQ. CDR3 size: 16 residues. V lost 3 bases and J lost 3, with 13 bases in between. The CDR3 nucleotides are TGCGCCAGCAGCTCGTCTGCTTCGTATGGGGCCAACGTCCTGACTTTC. Translated, it gives CASSSSASYGANVLTF.

This clonotype showed up just a few times. The V gene is TRBV6-1, the J gene TRBJ2-7; 12 nucleotides agree with TRBD2. The V gene end was trimmed by 8 bases and the J gene end by 2 bases; junction bases not matched to a gene: 4. Per germline, CDR1 MNHNS and CDR2 SASEGT. The CDR3 consists of 14 residues. This CDR3 is CASRGLAGPYEQYF. In DNA form, the CDR3 reads TGTGCCAGCCGCGGACTAGCGGGACCCTACGAGCAGTACTTC.

The V call is TRBV28, the J call TRBJ2-6; D is undetermined. V lost 2 bases, J lost 4 bases, and 9 bases lay in between. This CDR3 is 15 amino acids long. Germline loops: CDR1 MDHEN, CDR2 SYDVKM. The CDR3 spells CASSLGVRGANVLTF. The CDR3 DNA reads TGTGCCAGCAGTTTAGGGGTCCGCGGGGCCAACGTCCTGACTTTC.

This clonotype appeared many times. The chain employs TRBV25-1 and TRBJ2-7; D not resolved. The germline V gene has CDR1 MGHDK and CDR2 SYGVNS. The CDR3 contains 13 residues. V was pared by 3 bases and J by 7 bases, with 13 bases between. In DNA form, the CDR3 reads TGTGCCAGCAGTGACCATTCCACCCTGGAGCAGTACTTC. It yields the protein CASSDHSTLEQYF.

Only a few counts were recorded for this clonotype. The chain employs TRBV27 and TRBJ2-6; 8 bases map to TRBD1. The CDR3 is 17 residues long. Germline CDR1 and CDR2: MNHEY and SMNVEV (reference sequence). V lost 6 bases to trimming and J lost 0 bases; unmatched junction nucleotides: 7. The CDR3, as DNA: TGTGCCAGCAGGCGGACAGGGCCGATCTCTGGGGCCAACGTCCTGACTTTC. It is translated as CASRRTGPISGANVLTF.

This clonotype was recorded many times. V gene TRBV7-9 combines with J gene TRBJ1-2; the D gene is possibly TRBD1 (6 bases). Trimming left V 5 bases short and J 4 bases short, with 11 bases between. Germline CDR1 reads SEHNR; CDR2 reads FQNEAQ (reference sequence). The CDR3 totals 13 residues. This CDR3 is CASSDTGSYGYTF. CDR3 sequence (DNA): TGTGCCAGCAGCGACACAGGGAGCTATGGCTACACCTTC.

This clonotype has ten or more counts. This chain joins TRBV27 and TRBJ2-7; TRBD1 is a possible D gene (6 bases). Germline V lookup: CDR1 MNHEY, CDR2 SMNVEV (reference sequence). The CDR3 is made up of 16 amino acids. V lost 4 bases to trimming and J lost 3 bases, with 19 bases between them. The CDR3 DNA reads as TGTGCCAGCAGTTATGAACGGCGAGGGGGATTCTACGAGCAGTACTTC. This sequence encodes CASSYERRGGFYEQYF.

This clonotype turned up a few times. The chain recombines TRBV20-1 with TRBJ1-2; D gene ambiguous. V was clipped by 0 bases and J by 4 bases, with 12 bases between them. Per the germline V gene, CDR1 is DFQATT and CDR2 is SNEGSKA (reference sequence). This CDR3 is 14 amino acids long. The CDR3 DNA is TGCAGTGCTAGAGAGACGGTAGTAGTCTATGGCTACACCTTC. Amino acid sequence: CSARETVVVYGYTF.

The V call is TRBV28, the J call TRBJ1-6; 7 bases align to TRBD1. The CDR3 totals 15 residues. Germline CDR1 and CDR2: MDHEN and SYDVKM. V trimming: 1 base; J trimming: 9 bases; junction bases outside the gene matches: 6. The CDR3 DNA follows: TGTGCCAGCAGTTTATATTACAGGGGTACTTCACCCCTCCACTTT. Amino acids: CASSLYYRGTSPLHF. Full variable domain (outside the CDR3, taken from reference TRBV28 and TRBJ1-6): DVKVTQSSRYLVKRTGEKVFLECVQDMDHENMFWYRQDPGLGLRLIYFSYDVKMKEKGDIPEGYSVSREKKERFSLILESASTNQTSMYLCASSLYYRGTSPLHFGNGTRLTVT.

This clonotype was found many times. The rearrangement links TRBV2 to TRBJ1-5; D uncertain. Trimming shortened V by 5 bases and J by 6 bases, and 5 bases separated the two germline ends. Germline CDR1 reads SNHLY; CDR2 reads FYNNEI. This CDR3 spans 11 amino acids. The CDR3 spells CASSPGQPQHF. The DNA of the CDR3 is TGTGCCAGCAGTCCTGGTCAGCCCCAGCATTTT. Variable domain in full (rest from reference TRBV2 and TRBJ1-5): EPEVTQTPSHQVTQMGQEVILRCVPISNHLYFYWYRQILGQKVEFLVSFYNNEISEKSEIFDDQFSVERPDGSNFTLKIRSTKLEDSAMYFCASSPGQPQHFGDGTRLSIL.

This clonotype appeared a few times. The V call is TRBV19, the J call TRBJ2-6, with D uncertain. The CDR3 is 16 residues long. Germline assignment: CDR1 LNHDA and CDR2 SQIVND (reference sequence). Trimming cost V 7 bases and J 2 bases, with 15 bases left between them. Written as DNA, the CDR3 is TGTGCCAGTACCCTCGGCTCACGGGCTGGGGCCAACGTCCTGACTTTC. Translation: CASTLGSRAGANVLTF.

This clonotype was seen only a few times. The J gene is TRBJ2-4, the V gene TRBV12-3 or TRBV12-4, with D unclear. The CDR3 has 12 residues. V was trimmed by 5 bases and J by 8 bases, leaving 10 bases between them. The CDR3 DNA reads as TGTGCCAGCAGTGCCCGTACGGACATTCAGTACTTC. Its protein is CASSARTDIQYF.

This clonotype was observed many times. The chain joins TRBV18 to TRBJ2-3; TRBD2 might be the D (6 bases). The V end was cut by 3 bases, the J end by 4 bases, with 20 bases between. The CDR3 loop spans 17 amino acids. CDR1 and CDR2 from the germline V gene are KGHSH and LQKENI. CDR3 sequence (DNA): TGTGCCAGCTCACCGACGGAGCGGGCGGCCGCTTCAGATACGCAGTATTTT. Encoded protein: CASSPTERAAASDTQYF. Using reference TRBV18 and TRBJ2-3 for the parts outside the CDR3, the full variable domain is NAGVMQNPRHLVRRRGQEARLRCSPMKGHSHVYWYRQLPEEGLKFMVYLQKENIIDESGMPKERFSAEFPKEGPSILRIQQVVRGDSAAYFCASSPTERAAASDTQYFGPGTRLTVL.

This clonotype was seen a handful of times. This chain links TRBV4-1 with TRBJ1-6; D is possibly TRBD1 (6 bases). Germline lookup yields CDR1 MGHRA and CDR2 YSYEKL. Trimming cost V 1 base and J 10 bases, with 14 bases left between them. The CDR3 spans 15 residues. CDR3 residues: CASSQVPGAISPLHF. The CDR3 bases are TGCGCCAGCAGCCAAGTTCCGGGGGCGATCTCACCCCTCCACTTT.

The chain uses TRBV5-6 and TRBJ1-1; D gene uncertain. V dropped 2 bases and J dropped 0 bases, with 17 bases sitting between them. Germline V gene sequence: CDR1 SGHDT, CDR2 YYEEEE. CDR3 length: 17 amino acids. The CDR3 DNA is TGTGCCAGCAGCTTTCCCTTTAGAGGCATGGTGAACACTGAAGCTTTCTTT. Translation gives CASSFPFRGMVNTEAFF.

The rearrangement uses TRBV13 and TRBJ2-3; 8 bases line up with TRBD2. CDR1 and CDR2 from the germline V gene are PRHDT and FYEKMQ (reference sequence). The CDR3 runs 15 residues. V shed 0 bases and J 2 bases; nucleotides not matched to a gene: 1. Here the CDR3 DNA reads TGTGCCAGCAGCTTAGGGGGACTAGACACAGATACGCAGTATTTT. Translated, it gives CASSLGGLDTDTQYF. Filled out from reference TRBV13 and TRBJ2-3, the complete variable domain reads AAGVIQSPRHLIKEKRETATLKCYPIPRHDTVYWYQQGPGQDPQFLISFYEKMQSDKGSIPDRFSAQQFSDYHSELNMSSLELGDSALYFCASSLGGLDTDTQYFGPGTRLTVL.

This chain connects TRBV7-1 to TRBJ1-1, with TRBD1 as a possible D gene (5 bases). TRBV7-1 is an open reading frame, and its role is uncertain. This CDR3 is built from 15 residues. Trimming took off 4 bases at V and 4 bases at J, with 16 bases between the two ends. The DNA of the CDR3 is TGTGCCAGCAGCTACGGGGATCGGGGGGGCACTGAAGCTTTCTTT. Residues: CASSYGDRGGTEAFF.

Many counts were recorded for this clonotype. The J gene is TRBJ2-7, the V gene TRBV5-1; no reliable D call. CDR1 is SGHRS and CDR2 is YFSETQ in the germline V gene. The CDR3 is made up of 11 amino acids. V gave up 7 bases and J gave up 6 bases, with 11 bases separating them. Here the CDR3 DNA reads TGCGCCAGCGCTACCTCCGGCGAGCAGTACTTC. Protein: CASATSGEQYF.

At least ten counts were recorded for this clonotype. This rearrangement joins TRBV12-3 or TRBV12-4 to TRBJ2-2; unclear D gene. The V and J ends lost 3 bases and 6 bases respectively, with 2 bases between them. The CDR3 is 11 amino acids. The CDR3 protein is CASSFPGELFF. The CDR3 DNA sequence: TGTGCCAGCAGTTTCCCCGGGGAGCTGTTTTTT.